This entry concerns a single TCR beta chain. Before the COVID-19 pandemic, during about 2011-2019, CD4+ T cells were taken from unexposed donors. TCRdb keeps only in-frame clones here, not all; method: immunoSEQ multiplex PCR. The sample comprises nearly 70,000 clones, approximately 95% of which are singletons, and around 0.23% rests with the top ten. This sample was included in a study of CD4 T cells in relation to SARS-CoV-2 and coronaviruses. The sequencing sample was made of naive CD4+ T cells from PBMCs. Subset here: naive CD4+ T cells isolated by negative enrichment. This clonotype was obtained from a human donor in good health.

The CDR3 DNA reads as TGTGCCAGCACTCATACAGGGACTTCTGGAAACACCATATATTTT. It encodes CASTHTGTSGNTIYF. This sequence joins TRBV28 and TRBJ1-3; D may be TRBD1 (6 bases). The CDR3 extends over 15 amino acids. Germline values: CDR1 MDHEN, CDR2 SYDVKM. V was pared by 7 bases and J by 1 base, with 14 bases between. Combining the CDR3 with reference TRBV28 and TRBJ1-3 gives the whole variable domain DVKVTQSSRYLVKRTGEKVFLECVQDMDHENMFWYRQDPGLGLRLIYFSYDVKMKEKGDIPEGYSVSREKKERFSLILESASTNQTSMYLCASTHTGTSGNTIYFGEGSWLTVV.